These T cell receptor beta chains were read from a single sample in a study of CD8 T cells in ankylosing spondylitis. Each CDR3 protein is one row after TCRdb ran MiXCR on the 5' RACE reads. This sample has 150,000 to 200,000 distinct CDR3 sequences, with approximately 10% found just once. The specimen sequenced was blood, either unsorted or a sorted T cell fraction (not recorded which). The receptors were gathered from a female donor with ankylosing spondylitis or in good health (not recorded which). Each CDR3 is given with its conserved first and last residue. A D gene is named only where the DNA matches it firmly. A row's size may be missing; if present it is once, few, many or a size class.

clone size,CDR3 length,V gene,J gene,D gene,CDR3 DNA,CDR3 protein
few,14,TRBV9,TRBJ2-2,NA,TGTGCCAGCAGCGAGGGGGGCTTCGGTGGGGAGCTGTTTTTT,CASSEGGFGGELFF
NA,14,TRBV30,TRBJ1-1,NA,TGTGCCTGGAGTGCCCATAACGAAGGTCCTGAAGCTTTCTTT,CAWSAHNEGPEAFF
many,15,TRBV7-9,TRBJ1-4,NA,TGTGCCAGCAGCTTCGGGGGACTAGCTAATGAAAAACTGTTTTTT,CASSFGGLANEKLFF
NA,16,TRBV20-1,TRBJ2-5,NA,TGCAGTGCTAGAGTAACCAAGGACACCACGTTGGAGACCCAGTACTTC,CSARVTKDTTLETQYF
NA,15,TRBV12-3/TRBV12-4,TRBJ2-2,NA,TGTGCCCTTGGGGGCGGCGCTTCGAACACCGGGGAGCTGTTTTTT,CALGGGASNTGELFF
few,14,TRBV27,TRBJ2-7,NA,TGTGCCAGCAGTTTAGGATTCGGGAGCTACGAGCAGTACTTC,CASSLGFGSYEQYF
NA,13,TRBV14,TRBJ1-2,NA,TGTGCCAGCAGCTCTTGGACGGACTATGGCTACACCTTC,CASSSWTDYGYTF
NA,20,TRBV5-6,TRBJ2-3,TRBD2,TGTGCCAGCAGCCCCACCCGCGCGGGAGGGCCCTGGTTACTCCCAGATACGCAGTATTTT,CASSPTRAGGPWLLPDTQYF
NA,15,TRBV7-8,TRBJ2-1,TRBD2,TGTGCCAGCAGGGCCAGCGGGAGCTCCTACAATGAGCAGTTCTTC,CASRASGSSYNEQFF
NA,15,TRBV5-1,TRBJ1-2,TRBD1,TGCGCCAGCAGCTCCCGGACAGGGGGTAACTATGGCTACACCTTC,CASSSRTGGNYGYTF
NA,13,TRBV10-1,TRBJ2-2,NA,TGCGCCAGCAGTTATACTGCCGGCGGGGAGCTGTTTTTT,CASSYTAGGELFF
NA,15,TRBV29-1,TRBJ2-1,TRBD2,TGCAGCGTCCACGCGGCTAGCGGGAGGTACAATGAGCAGTTCTTC,CSVHAASGRYNEQFF
few,14,TRBV6-1,TRBJ2-1,TRBD2,TGTGCCAGCAGCTGGGGACTAGCCTACAATGAGCAGTTCTTC,CASSWGLAYNEQFF
many,13,TRBV4-3,TRBJ2-1,TRBD1,TGCGCCAGCAGCCGCGACAGGGCCAATGAGCAGTTCTTC,CASSRDRANEQFF
many,14,TRBV29-1,TRBJ2-7,TRBD1,TGCAGCGTTGAGACCGGGACAGGGACCTACGAGCAGTACTTC,CSVETGTGTYEQYF
few,14,TRBV12-3/TRBV12-4,TRBJ1-5,TRBD1,TGTGCCAGCAGTGGACAGGGGAGAAATCAGCCCCAGCATTTT,CASSGQGRNQPQHF
NA,12,TRBV27,TRBJ2-1,TRBD2,TGTGCCAGCAGTTCCTTAGCGGGAGAGCAGTTCTTC,CASSSLAGEQFF
NA,16,TRBV4-3,TRBJ2-7,NA,TGCGCCAGCAGCCAAGAGGCCGGGGCGGCCCGCTACGAGCAGTACTTC,CASSQEAGAARYEQYF
NA,14,TRBV6-1,TRBJ1-4,NA,TGTGCCAGCAGTCCAACCGGACTGCATGAAAAACTGTTTTTT,CASSPTGLHEKLFF
NA,14,TRBV28,TRBJ2-3,TRBD2,TGTGCCAGCGCCGAGAGCGGGGACACAGATACGCAGTATTTT,CASAESGDTDTQYF